This record looks at one TCR beta chain sequence and its context. Its antigen is undetermined. MiXCR was run by TCRdb on the reads, yielding one entry per CDR3 protein. Of fewer than 1,000,000 distinct CDR3 sequences listed, 30% to 40% are singletons. This sample was included in a study of T cell repertoires in cytomegalovirus infection. The wider study: Through public TCR beta signatures, both CMV infection and matching HLA type were indicated.

Germline CDR1 reads SGHDN; CDR2 reads FVKESK. CDR3 length equals 17 residues. V was pared by 4 bases and J by 4 bases, with 22 bases between. The sequencing used cultured CD8+ T cells from PBMCs, collected from culture after CMV antigen stimulation. This chain connects TRBV14 to TRBJ2-5, with D perhaps matching TRBD2 (6 bases). The TCR sequence derives from a human donor in good health (CMV status not recorded). Some clones in this sample may be carry-over from other donors' samples. The CDR3 region has the DNA TGTGCCAGCAGCCCGTACGCGGGGAGAGTGATTGGAGAGACCCAGTACTTC. It encodes CASSPYAGRVIGETQYF.